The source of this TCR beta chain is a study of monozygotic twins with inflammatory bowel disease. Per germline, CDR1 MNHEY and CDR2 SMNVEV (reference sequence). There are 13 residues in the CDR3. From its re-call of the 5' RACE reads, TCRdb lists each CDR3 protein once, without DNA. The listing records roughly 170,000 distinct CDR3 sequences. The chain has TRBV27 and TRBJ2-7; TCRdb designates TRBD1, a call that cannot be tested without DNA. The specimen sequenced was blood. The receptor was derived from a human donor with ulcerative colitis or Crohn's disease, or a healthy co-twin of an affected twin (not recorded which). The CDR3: CASSRTGTYEQYF.